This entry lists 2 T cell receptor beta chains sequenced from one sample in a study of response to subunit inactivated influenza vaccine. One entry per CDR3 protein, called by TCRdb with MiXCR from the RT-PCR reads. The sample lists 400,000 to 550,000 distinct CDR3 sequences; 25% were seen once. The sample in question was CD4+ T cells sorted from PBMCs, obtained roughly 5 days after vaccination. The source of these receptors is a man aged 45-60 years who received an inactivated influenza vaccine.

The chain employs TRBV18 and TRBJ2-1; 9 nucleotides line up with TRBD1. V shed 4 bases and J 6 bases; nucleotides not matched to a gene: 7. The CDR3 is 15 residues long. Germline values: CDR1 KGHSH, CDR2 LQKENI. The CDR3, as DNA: TGTGCCAGCTCACTACAGGGGGCGAGCTTCAATGAGCAGTTCTTC. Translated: CASSLQGASFNEQFF.

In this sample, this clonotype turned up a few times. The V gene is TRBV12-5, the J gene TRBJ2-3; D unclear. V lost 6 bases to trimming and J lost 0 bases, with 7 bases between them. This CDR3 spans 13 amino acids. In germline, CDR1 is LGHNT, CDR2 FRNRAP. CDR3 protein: CASGPPSTDTQYF. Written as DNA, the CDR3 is TGTGCTAGTGGCCCCCCTAGCACAGATACGCAGTATTTT.